This paragraph covers one T cell receptor (beta chain) sequence. Its antigen is not known. The data were obtained in a study of cytomegalovirus exposure and HLA in healthy donors. Findings of the study overall: According to the study, some 160 TCR beta chains were cytomegalovirus-associated. Versus the roughly 700-donor mean, an Asian-associated ancestry cluster reportedly showed fewer N-insertions in a later analysis. In a later analysis, V- and J-gene trimming of beta chains associated with a DCLRE1C missense variant, replicated independently.

From germline, CDR1 is SGHRS and CDR2 YFSETQ. The CDR3 spans 16 residues. V dropped 4 bases and J dropped 2 bases, with 13 bases sitting between them. Primers for the PCR totalled 60 Vbeta and 13 Jbeta. The method was immunoSEQ multiplex PCR; TCRdb's version includes in-frame clones alone and lacks a portion of them. Of approximately 160,000 clones in the sample, roughly 70% are singletons; the top ten hold 2.8%. The sample consisted of PBMCs. This receptor was taken from a woman aged 40 to 50 in good health and CMV-seropositive. The chain carries TRBV5-1 and TRBJ2-6; D may be TRBD2 (5 bases). This chain's CDR3 is CASSRWTLAGANVLTF. The CDR3 bases are TGCGCCAGCAGCCGATGGACTCTTGCTGGGGCCAACGTCCTGACTTTC.